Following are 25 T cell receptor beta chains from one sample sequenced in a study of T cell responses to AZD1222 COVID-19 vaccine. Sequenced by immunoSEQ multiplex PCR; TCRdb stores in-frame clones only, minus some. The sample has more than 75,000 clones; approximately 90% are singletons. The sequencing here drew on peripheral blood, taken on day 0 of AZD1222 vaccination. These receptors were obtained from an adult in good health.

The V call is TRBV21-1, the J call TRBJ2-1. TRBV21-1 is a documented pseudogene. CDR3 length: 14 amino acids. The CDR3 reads CASGRRGSYNEQFF. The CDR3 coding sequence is TGTGCCAGCGGACGTAGAGGATCCTACAATGAGCAGTTCTTC.

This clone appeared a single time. CDR3 bases: TGTGCCAGTCTCCAGGCCCTGGGTGGTGAAAAACTGTTTTTT. As protein: CASLQALGGEKLFF. V usage is TRBV6-5 and J usage is TRBJ1-4; D remains unclear. The CDR3 contains 14 residues. Trimming removed 9 bases from V and 7 bases from J, with 18 bases in between. CDR1 MNHEY and CDR2 SVGAGI come from the germline V gene.

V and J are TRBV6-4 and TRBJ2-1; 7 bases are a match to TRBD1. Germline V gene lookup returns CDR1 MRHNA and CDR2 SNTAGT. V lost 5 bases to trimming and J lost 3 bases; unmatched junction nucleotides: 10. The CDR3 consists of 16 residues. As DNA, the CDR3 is TGTGCCAGCAGTCGCAGGGGACAGACGAACTACAATGAGCAGTTCTTC. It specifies CASSRRGQTNYNEQFF.

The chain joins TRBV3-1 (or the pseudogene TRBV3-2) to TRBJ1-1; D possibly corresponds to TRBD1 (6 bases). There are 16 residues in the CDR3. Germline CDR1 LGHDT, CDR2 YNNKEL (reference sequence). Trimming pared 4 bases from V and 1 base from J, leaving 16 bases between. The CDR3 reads CASSPRFTGSNTEAFF. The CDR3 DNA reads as TGTGCCAGCAGCCCCCGCTTTACAGGGTCGAACACTGAAGCTTTCTTT.

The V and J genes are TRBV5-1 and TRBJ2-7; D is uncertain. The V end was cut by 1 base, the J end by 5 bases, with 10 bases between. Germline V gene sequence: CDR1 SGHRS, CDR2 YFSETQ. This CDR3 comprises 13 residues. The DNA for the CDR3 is TGCGCCAGCAGCTTGCCTATCAAGGACGAGCAGTACTTC. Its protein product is CASSLPIKDEQYF. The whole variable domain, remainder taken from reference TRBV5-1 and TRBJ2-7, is KAGVTQTPRYLIKTRGQQVTLSCSPISGHRSVSWYQQTPGQGLQFLFEYFSETQRNKGNFPGRFSGRQFSNSRSEMNVSTLELGDSALYLCASSLPIKDEQYFGPGTRLTVT.

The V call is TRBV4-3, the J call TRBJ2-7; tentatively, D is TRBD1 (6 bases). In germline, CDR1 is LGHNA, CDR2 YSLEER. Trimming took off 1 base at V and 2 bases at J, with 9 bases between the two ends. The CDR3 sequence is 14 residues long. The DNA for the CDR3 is TGCGCCAGCAGCCAAGTGGGACATACCTACGAGCAGTACTTC. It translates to CASSQVGHTYEQYF.

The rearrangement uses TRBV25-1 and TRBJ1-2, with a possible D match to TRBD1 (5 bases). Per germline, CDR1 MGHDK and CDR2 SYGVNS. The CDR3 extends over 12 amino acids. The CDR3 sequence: CASADSGYGYTF. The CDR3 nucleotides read TGTGCGAGCGCGGATTCAGGGTATGGCTACACCTTC.

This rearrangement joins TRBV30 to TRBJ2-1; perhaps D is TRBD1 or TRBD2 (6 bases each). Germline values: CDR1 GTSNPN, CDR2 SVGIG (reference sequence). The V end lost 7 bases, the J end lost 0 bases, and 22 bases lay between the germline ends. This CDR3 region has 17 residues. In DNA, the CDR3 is TGTGCCTCCCTTCCGGGGGCTGGGGGGCCCTCCTACAATGAGCAGTTCTTC. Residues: CASLPGAGGPSYNEQFF.

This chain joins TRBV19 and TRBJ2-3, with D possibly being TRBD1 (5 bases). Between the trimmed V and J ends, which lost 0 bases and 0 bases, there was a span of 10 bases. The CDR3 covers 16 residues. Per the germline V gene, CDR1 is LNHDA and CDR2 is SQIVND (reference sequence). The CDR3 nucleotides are TGTGCCAGTAGTATAGATAGGGGATCTAGCACAGATACGCAGTATTTT. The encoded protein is CASSIDRGSSTDTQYF.

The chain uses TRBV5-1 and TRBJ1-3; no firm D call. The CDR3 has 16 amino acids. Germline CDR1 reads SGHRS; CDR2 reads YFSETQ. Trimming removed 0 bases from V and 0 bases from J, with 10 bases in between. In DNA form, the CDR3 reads TGCGCCAGCAGCTTGGGACCTAAGCACTCTGGAAACACCATATATTTT. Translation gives CASSLGPKHSGNTIYF.

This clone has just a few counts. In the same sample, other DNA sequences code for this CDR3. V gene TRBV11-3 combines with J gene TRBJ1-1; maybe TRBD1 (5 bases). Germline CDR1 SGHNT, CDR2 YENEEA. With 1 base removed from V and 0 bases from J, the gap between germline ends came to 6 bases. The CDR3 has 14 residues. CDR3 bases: TGTGCCAGCAGCTTAGGGACACTGAACACTGAAGCTTTCTTT. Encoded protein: CASSLGTLNTEAFF.

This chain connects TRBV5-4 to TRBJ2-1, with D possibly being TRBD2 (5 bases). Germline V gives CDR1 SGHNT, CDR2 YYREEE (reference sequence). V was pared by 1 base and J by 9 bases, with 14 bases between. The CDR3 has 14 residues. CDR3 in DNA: TGTGCCAGCAGCTTGAATACAGCGGTGAGTGAGCAGTTCTTC. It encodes CASSLNTAVSEQFF.

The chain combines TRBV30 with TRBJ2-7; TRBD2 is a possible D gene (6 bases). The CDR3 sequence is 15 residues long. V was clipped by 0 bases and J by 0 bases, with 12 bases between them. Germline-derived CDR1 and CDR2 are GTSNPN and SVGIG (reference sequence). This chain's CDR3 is CAWSVGSSDSYEQYF. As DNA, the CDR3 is TGTGCCTGGAGTGTAGGGTCTAGCGACTCCTACGAGCAGTACTTC. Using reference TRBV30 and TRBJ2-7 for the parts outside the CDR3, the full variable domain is SQTIHQWPATLVQPVGSPLSLECTVEGTSNPNLYWYRQAAGRGLQLLFYSVGIGQISSEVPQNLSASRPQDRQFILSSKKLLLSDSGFYLCAWSVGSSDSYEQYFGPGTRLTVT.

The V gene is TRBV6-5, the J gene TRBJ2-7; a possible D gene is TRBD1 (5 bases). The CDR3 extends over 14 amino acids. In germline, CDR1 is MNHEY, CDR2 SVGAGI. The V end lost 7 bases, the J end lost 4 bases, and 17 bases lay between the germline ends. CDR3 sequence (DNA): TGTGCCAGCACCGATCTGGGGCCCTCATACGAGCAGTACTTC. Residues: CASTDLGPSYEQYF.

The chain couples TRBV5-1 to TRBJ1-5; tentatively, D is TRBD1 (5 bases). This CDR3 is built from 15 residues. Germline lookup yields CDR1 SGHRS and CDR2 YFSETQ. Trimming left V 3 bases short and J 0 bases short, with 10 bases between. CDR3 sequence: CASSSTGDSNQPQHF. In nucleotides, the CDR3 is TGCGCCAGCAGCTCTACAGGAGATAGCAATCAGCCCCAGCATTTT.

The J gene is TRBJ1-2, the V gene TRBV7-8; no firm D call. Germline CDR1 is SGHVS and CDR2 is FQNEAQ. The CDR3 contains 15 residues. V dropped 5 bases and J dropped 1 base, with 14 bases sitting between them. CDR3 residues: CASSPRLQVNYGYTF. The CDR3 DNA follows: TGTGCCAGCAGCCCCCGCCTTCAGGTTAACTATGGCTACACCTTC.

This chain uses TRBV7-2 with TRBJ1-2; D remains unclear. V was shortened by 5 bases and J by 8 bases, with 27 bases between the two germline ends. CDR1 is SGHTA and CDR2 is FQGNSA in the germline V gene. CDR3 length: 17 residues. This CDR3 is CASSISSGPQGLRGYTF. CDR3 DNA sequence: TGTGCCAGCAGCATTTCGTCCGGGCCTCAAGGGCTTCGAGGCTACACCTTC.

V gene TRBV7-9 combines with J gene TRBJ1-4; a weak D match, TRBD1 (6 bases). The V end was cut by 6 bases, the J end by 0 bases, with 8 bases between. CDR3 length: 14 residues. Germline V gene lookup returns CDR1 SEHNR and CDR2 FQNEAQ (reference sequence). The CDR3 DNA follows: TGTGCCAGCAGGAGGGACACAACTAATGAAAAACTGTTTTTT. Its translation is CASRRDTTNEKLFF. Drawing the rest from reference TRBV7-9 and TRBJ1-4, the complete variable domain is DTGVSQNPRHKITKRGQNVTFRCDPISEHNRLYWYRQTLGQGPEFLTYFQNEAQLEKSRLLSDRFSAERPKGSFSTLEIQRTEQGDSAMYLCASRRDTTNEKLFFGSGTQLSVL.

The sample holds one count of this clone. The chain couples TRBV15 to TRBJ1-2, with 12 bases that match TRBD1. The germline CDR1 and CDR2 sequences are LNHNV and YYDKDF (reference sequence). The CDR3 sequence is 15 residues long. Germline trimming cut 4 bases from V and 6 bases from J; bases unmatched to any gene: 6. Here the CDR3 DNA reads TGTGCCACCAGCACGTTGGGGACAGGGGGCCATGGCTACACCTTC. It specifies CATSTLGTGGHGYTF.

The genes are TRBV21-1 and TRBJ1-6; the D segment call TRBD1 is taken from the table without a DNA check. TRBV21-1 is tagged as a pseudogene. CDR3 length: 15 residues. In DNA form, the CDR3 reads TGTGCCAGCAGAGTGACAGGGTGGTTTGATTCACCCCTCCACTTT. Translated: CASRVTGWFDSPLHF.

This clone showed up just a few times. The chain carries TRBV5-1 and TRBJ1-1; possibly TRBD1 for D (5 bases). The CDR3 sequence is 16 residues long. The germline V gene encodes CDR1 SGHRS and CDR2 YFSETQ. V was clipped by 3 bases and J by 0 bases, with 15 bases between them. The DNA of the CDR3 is TGCGCCAGCAGCTGGGGACTCGGGGAAATGAACACTGAAGCTTTCTTT. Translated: CASSWGLGEMNTEAFF.

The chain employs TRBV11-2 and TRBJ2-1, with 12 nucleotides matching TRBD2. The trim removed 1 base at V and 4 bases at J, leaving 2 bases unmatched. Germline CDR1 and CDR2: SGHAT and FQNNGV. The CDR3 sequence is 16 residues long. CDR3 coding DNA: TGTGCCAGCAGCTTAGCTCTAGCGGGGGGGTACAATGAGCAGTTCTTC. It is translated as CASSLALAGGYNEQFF.

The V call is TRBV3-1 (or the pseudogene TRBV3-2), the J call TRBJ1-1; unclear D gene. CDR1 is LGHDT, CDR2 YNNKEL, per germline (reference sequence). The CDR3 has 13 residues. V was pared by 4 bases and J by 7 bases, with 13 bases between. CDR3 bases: TGTGCCAGCAGCCGTGGACTGACCCTTGAAGCTTTCTTT. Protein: CASSRGLTLEAFF.

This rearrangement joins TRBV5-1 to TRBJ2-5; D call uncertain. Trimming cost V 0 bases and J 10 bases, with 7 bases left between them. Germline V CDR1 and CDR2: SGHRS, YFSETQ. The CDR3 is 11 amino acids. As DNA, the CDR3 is TGCGCCAGCAGCTTGGAGAGGTTCCAGTACTTC. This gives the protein CASSLERFQYF. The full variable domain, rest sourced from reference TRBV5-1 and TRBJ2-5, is KAGVTQTPRYLIKTRGQQVTLSCSPISGHRSVSWYQQTPGQGLQFLFEYFSETQRNKGNFPGRFSGRQFSNSRSEMNVSTLELGDSALYLCASSLERFQYFGPGTRLLVL.

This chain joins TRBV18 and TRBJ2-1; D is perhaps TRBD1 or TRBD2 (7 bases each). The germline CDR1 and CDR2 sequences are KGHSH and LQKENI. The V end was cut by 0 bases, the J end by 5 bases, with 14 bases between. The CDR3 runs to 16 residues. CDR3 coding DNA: TGTGCCAGCTCACCACCTCAGGGGGGGAGCCACAATGAGCAGTTCTTC. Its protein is CASSPPQGGSHNEQFF.